Listed below are T cell receptor beta chains from one sample, sequenced in a study of tumor and adjacent non-tumor tissue in lung cancer. In TCRdb, the multiplex PCR reads were re-called with MiXCR into one record per CDR3 protein. This sample carries about 120,000 distinct CDR3 sequences, around 82% of them seen once, and the ten largest clones take 22%. The sequenced sample was lung tumor tissue. All receptors come from a man in his 70s with non-small cell lung cancer. The CDR3 runs from the conserved cysteine through the conserved F or W. The order of the fields is D gene, CDR3 length, J gene, V gene, CDR3 protein. The D gene is left open where the match is weak.

. | 15 | TRBJ2-7 | TRBV12-3/TRBV12-4 | CASSIRDPLPGEQYF
. | 13 | TRBJ1-1 | TRBV12-3/TRBV12-4 | CGITVDSHTEAFF
TRBD2 | 17 | TRBJ2-1 | TRBV20-1 | CSARDPSTSGVYNEQFF
. | 13 | TRBJ1-3 | TRBV2 | CAISGGPGNTIYF
. | 15 | TRBJ2-1 | TRBV4-3 | CASNQQTGAYNEQFF
. | 17 | TRBJ1-5 | TRBV20-1 | CSARVGGGLFSNEPEHF
TRBD1 | 14 | TRBJ2-7 | TRBV12-3/TRBV12-4 | CASSLWDRVYEQYF
. | 14 | TRBJ2-2 | TRBV4-3 | CASSHRWLLGELFF
TRBD2 | 17 | TRBJ2-5 | TRBV11-2 | CARSIGTSRELGETQYF
. | 14 | TRBJ2-2 | TRBV29-1 | CNADVVGGTGELFF
. | 13 | TRBJ1-1 | TRBV11-3 | CASSCRVNTEVLF
. | 14 | TRBJ2-2 | TRBV6-1 | CAGRGVGSTGELFF
. | 17 | TRBJ1-5 | TRBV28 | CAISLEDWGVGNQPQHF
. | 16 | TRBJ1-5 | TRBV14 | CAGSPGGSGKRQSQHF
. | 15 | TRBJ2-3 | TRBV6-2/TRBV6-3 | CASTYRVPQTYTQYF
. | 15 | TRBJ1-1 | TRBV6-1 | CASSERRSLHTEAFF
TRBD2 | 17 | TRBJ2-1 | TRBV10-3 | CAISDPQSGSSYDEQLF
. | 11 | TRBJ2-7 | TRBV20-1 | CSATTVSEKYF
. | 15 | TRBJ2-4 | TRBV11-3 | CASSPGWDGKIVQYF
. | 15 | TRBJ1-4 | TRBV4-1 | CASSQVTTDPRKLSF
. | 14 | TRBJ2-7 | TRBV5-5 | CASRLQGPPYEQYF
TRBD2 | 20 | TRBJ2-1 | TRBV7-3 | CASSLGSMLTSGRADNEQFF
. | 13 | TRBJ1-1 | TRBV7-8 | CASSLTIGTEAIF